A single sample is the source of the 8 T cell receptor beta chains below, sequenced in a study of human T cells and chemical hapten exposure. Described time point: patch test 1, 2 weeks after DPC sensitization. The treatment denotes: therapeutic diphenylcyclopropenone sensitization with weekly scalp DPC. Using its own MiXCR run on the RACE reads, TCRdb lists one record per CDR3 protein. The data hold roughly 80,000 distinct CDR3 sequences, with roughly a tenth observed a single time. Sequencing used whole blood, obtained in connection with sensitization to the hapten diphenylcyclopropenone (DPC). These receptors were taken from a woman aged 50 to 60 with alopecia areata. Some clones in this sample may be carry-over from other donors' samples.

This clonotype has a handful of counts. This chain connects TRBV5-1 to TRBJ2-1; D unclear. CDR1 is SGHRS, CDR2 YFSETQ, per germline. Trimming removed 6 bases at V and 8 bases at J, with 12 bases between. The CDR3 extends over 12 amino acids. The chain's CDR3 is CASTHGVDEQFF. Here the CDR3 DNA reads TGCGCCAGCACACATGGGGTCGATGAGCAGTTCTTC.

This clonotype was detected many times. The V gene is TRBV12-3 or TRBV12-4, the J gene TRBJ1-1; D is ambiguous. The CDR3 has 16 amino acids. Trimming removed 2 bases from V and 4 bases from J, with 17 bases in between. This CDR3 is CASSLFDVGVGTEAFF. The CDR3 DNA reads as TGTGCCAGCAGTTTATTTGATGTCGGCGTTGGCACTGAAGCTTTCTTT.

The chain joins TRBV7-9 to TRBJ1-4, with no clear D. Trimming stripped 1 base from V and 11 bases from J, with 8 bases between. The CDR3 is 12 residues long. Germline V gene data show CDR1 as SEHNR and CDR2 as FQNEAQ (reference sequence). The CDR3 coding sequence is TGTGCCAGCAGCTTAGTTGACACCAAACTGTTTTTT. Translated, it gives CASSLVDTKLFF.

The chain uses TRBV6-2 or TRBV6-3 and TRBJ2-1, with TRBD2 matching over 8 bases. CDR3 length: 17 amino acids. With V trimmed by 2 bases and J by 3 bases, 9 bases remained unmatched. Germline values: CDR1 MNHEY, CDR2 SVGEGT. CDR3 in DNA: TGTGCCAGCAGTTACCCCCCAACTAGCGGCCTCTACAATGAGCAGTTCTTC. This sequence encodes CASSYPPTSGLYNEQFF.

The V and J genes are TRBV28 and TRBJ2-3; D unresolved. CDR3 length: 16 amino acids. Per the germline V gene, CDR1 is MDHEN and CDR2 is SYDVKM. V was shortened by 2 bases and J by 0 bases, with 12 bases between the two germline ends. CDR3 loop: CASSLGWPRSTDTQYF. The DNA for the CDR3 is TGTGCCAGCAGTTTAGGATGGCCACGGAGCACAGATACGCAGTATTTT.

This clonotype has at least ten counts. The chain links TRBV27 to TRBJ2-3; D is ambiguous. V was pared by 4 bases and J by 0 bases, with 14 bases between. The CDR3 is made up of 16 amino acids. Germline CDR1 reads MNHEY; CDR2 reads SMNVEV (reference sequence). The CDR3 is CASSSRIGPSTDTQYF. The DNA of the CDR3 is TGTGCCAGCAGTTCACGCATAGGTCCCAGCACAGATACGCAGTATTTT.

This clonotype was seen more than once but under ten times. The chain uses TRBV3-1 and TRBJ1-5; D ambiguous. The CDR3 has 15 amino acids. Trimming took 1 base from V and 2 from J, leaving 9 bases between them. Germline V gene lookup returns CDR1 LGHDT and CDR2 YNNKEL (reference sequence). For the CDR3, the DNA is TGTGCCAGCAGCCAAGGGGAGGGCGGCAATCAGCCCCAGCATTTT. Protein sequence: CASSQGEGGNQPQHF.

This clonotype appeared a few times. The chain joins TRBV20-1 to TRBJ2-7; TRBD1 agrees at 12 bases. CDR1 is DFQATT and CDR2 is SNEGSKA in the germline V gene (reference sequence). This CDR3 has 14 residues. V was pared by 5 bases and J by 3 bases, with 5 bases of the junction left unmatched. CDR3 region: CSAGTGGQIYEQYF. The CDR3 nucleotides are TGCAGTGCTGGGACAGGGGGCCAAATCTACGAGCAGTACTTC.